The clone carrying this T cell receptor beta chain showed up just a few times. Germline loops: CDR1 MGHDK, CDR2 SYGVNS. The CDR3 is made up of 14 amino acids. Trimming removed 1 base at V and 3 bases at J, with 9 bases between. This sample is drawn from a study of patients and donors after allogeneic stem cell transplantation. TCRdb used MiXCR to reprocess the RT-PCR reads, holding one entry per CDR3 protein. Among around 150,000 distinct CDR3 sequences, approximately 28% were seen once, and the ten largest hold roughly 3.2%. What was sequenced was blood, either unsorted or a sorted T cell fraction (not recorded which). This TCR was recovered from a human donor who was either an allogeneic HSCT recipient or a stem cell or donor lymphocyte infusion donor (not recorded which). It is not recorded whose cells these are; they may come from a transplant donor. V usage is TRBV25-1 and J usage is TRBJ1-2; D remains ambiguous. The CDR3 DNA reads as TGTGCCAGCAGTGAATGGTCCGCGCACTATGGCTACACCTTC. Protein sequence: CASSEWSAHYGYTF.